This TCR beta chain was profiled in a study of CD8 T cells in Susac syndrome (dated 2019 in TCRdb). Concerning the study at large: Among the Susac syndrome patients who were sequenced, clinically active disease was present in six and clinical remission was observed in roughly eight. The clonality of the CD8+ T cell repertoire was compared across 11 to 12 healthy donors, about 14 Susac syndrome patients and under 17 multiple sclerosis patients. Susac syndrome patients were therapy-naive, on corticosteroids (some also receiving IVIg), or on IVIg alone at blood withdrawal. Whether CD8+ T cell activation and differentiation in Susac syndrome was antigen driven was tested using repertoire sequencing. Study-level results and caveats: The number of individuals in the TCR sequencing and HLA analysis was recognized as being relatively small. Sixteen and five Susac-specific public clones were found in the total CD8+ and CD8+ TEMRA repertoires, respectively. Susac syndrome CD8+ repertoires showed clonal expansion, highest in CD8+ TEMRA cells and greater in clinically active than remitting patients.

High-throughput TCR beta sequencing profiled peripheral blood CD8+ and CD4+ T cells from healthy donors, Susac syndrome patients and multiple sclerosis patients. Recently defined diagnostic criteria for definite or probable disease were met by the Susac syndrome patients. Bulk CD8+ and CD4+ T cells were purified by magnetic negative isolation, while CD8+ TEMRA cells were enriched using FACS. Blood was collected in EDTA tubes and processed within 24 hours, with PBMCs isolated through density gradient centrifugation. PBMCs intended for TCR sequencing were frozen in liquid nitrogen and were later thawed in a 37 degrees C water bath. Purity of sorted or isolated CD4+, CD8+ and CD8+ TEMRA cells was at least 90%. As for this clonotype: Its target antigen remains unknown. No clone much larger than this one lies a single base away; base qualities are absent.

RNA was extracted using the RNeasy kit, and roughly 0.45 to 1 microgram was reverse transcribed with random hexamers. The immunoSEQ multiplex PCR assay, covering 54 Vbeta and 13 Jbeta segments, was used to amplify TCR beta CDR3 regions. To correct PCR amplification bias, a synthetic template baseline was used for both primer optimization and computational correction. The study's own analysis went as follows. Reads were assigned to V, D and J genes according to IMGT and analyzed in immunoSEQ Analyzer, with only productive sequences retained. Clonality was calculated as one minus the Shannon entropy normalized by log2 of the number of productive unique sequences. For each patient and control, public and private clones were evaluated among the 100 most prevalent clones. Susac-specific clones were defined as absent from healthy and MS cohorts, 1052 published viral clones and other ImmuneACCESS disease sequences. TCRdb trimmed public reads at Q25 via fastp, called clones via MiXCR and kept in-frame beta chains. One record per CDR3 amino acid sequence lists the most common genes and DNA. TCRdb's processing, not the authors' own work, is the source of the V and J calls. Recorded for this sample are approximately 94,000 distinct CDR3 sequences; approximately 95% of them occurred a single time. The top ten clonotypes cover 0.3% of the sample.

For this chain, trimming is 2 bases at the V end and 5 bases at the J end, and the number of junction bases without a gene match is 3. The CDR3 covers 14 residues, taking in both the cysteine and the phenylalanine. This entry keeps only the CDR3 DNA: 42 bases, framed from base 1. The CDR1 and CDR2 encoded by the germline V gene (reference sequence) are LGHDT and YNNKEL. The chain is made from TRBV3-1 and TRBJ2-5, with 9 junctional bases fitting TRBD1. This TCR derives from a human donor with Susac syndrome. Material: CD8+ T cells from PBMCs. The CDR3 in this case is CASSQNRGQETQYF. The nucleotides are TGTGCCAGCAGCCAAAACAGGGGGCAGGAGACCCAGTACTTC.